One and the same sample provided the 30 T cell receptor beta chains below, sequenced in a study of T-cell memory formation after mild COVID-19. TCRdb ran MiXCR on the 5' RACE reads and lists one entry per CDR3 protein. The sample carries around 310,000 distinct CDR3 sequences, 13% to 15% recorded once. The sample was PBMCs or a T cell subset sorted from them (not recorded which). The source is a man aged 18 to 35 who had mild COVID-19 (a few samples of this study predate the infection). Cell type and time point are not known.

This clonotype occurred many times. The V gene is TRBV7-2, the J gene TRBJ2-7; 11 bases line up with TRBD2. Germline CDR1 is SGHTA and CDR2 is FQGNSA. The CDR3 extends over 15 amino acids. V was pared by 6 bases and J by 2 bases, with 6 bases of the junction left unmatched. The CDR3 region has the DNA TGTGCCAGCAGTATTCTAGCGGGGGGAACCTACGAGCAGTACGTC. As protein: CASSILAGGTYEQYV.

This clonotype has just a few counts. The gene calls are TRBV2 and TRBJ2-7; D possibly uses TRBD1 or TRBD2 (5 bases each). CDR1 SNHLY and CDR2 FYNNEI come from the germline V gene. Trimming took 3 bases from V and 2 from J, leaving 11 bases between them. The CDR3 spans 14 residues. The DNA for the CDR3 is TGTGCCAGCAGTGATCGGGGCAGCCCCTACGAGCAGTACTTC. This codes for CASSDRGSPYEQYF.

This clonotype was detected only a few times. The chain's CDR3 is CASTRTGGRNNEQFF. As DNA, the CDR3 is TGTGCCAGTACCAGGACAGGGGGAAGAAACAATGAGCAGTTCTTC. The chain uses TRBV19 and TRBJ2-1; TRBD1 aligns across 10 bases. This CDR3 region has 15 residues. Losses at the gene ends were 7 bases for V and 5 bases for J; bases not matched to a gene: 8. Germline CDR1 LNHDA, CDR2 SQIVND (reference sequence).

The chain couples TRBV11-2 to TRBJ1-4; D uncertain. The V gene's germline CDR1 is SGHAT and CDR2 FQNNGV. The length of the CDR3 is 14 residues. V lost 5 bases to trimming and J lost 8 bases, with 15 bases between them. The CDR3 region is CASSRVTREEKLFF. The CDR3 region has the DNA TGTGCCAGCAGCAGAGTGACCCGCGAGGAAAAACTGTTTTTT.

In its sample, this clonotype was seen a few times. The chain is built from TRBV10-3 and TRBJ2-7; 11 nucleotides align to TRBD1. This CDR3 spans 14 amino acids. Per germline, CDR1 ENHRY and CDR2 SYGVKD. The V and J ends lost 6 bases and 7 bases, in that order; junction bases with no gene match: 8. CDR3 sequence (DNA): TGTGCCATCAGATCTGCCGGGACAGGGGGAGAGCAGTACGTC. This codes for CAIRSAGTGGEQYV.

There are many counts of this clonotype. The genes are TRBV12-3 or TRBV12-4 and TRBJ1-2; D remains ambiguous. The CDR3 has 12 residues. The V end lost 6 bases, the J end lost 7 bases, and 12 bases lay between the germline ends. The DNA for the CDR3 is TGTGCCAGCAGCCGCGAGTCGGGTGGCTACACCTTC. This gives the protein CASSRESGGYTF.

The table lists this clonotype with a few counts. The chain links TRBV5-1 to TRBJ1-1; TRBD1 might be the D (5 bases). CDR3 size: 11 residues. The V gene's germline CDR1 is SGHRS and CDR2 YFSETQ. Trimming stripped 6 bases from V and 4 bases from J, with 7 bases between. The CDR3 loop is CASIQGTEAFF. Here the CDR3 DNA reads TGCGCCAGCATCCAGGGCACTGAAGCTTTCTTT.

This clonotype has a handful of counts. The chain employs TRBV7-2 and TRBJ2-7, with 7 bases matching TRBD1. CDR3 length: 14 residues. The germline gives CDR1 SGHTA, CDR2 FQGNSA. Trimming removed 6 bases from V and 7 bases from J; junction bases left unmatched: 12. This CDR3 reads CASRGGRTGDEQYF. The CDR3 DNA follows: TGTGCCAGCAGAGGCGGAAGGACAGGAGATGAGCAGTACTTC.

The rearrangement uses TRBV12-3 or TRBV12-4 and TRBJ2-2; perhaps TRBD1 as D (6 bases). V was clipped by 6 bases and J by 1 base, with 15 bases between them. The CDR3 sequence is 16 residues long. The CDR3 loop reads CASSRSRGENTGELFF. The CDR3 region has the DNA TGTGCCAGCAGCCGTTCCAGGGGTGAGAACACCGGGGAGCTGTTTTTT.

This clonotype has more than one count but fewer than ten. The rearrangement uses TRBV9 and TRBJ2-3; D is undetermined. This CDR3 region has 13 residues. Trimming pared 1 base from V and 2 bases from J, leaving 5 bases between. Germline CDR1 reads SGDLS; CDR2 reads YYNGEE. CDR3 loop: CASSVSATDTQYF. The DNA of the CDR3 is TGTGCCAGCAGCGTAAGTGCCACAGATACGCAGTATTTT.

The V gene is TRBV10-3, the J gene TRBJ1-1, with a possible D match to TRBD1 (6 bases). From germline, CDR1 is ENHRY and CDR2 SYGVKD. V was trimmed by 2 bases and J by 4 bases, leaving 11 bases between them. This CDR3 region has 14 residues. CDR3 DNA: TGTGCCATCAGTGAGACGGGACAATTCACTGAAGCTTTCTTT. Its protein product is CAISETGQFTEAFF.

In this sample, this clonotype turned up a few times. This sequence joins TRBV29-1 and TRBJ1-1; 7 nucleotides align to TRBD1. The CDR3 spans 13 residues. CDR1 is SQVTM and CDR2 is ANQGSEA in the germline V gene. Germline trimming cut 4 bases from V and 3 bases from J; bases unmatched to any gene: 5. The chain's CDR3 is CSVGDRGYTEAFF. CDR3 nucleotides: TGCAGCGTTGGGGACAGAGGATACACTGAAGCTTTCTTT.

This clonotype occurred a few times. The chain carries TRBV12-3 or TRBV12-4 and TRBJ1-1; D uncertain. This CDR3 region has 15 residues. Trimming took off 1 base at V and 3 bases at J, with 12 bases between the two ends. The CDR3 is CASSLGTFRYTEAFF. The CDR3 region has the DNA TGTGCCAGCAGTTTAGGGACTTTTCGATACACTGAAGCTTTCTTT.

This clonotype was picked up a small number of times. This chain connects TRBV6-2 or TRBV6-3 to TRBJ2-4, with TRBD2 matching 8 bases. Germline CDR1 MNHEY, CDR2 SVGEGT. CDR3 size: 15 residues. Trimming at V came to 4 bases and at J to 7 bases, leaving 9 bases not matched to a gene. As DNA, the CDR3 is TGTGCCAGCAGTTTTGCGGGGGGCTACGGTAACATTCAGTACTTC. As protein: CASSFAGGYGNIQYF.

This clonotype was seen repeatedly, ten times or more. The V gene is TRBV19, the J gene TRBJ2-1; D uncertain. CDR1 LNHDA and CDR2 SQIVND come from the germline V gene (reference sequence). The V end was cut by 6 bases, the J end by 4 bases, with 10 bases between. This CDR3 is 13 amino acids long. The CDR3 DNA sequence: TGTGCCAGTAGGGGCCGAGGTTACAATGAGCAGTTCTTC. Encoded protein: CASRGRGYNEQFF.

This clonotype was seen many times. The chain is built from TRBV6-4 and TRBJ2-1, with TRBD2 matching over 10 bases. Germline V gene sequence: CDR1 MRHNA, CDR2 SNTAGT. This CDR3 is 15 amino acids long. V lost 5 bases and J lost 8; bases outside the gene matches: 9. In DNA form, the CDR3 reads TGTGCCAGCAGTAAAAGCGGGGGGGCAATGGATGAGCAGTTCTTC. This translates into CASSKSGGAMDEQFF.

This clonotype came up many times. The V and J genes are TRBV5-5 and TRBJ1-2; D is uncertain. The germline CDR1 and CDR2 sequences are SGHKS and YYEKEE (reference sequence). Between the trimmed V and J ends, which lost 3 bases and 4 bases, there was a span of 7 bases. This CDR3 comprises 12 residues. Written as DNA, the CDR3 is TGTGCCAGCAGCTCCGGACCCTATGGCTACACCTTC. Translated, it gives CASSSGPYGYTF.

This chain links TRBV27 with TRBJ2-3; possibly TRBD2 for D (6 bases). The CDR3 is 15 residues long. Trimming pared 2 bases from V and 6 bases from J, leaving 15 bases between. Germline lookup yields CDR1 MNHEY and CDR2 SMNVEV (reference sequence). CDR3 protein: CASSLAAGRRDTQYF. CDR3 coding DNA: TGTGCCAGCAGTTTAGCGGCGGGACGCCGGGATACGCAGTATTTT.

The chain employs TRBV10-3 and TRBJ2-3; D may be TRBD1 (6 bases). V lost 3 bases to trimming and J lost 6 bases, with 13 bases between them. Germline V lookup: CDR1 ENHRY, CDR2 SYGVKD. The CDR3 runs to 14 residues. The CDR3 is CAISDRGVLDTQYF. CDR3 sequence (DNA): TGTGCCATCAGTGACAGGGGAGTTTTGGATACGCAGTATTTT.

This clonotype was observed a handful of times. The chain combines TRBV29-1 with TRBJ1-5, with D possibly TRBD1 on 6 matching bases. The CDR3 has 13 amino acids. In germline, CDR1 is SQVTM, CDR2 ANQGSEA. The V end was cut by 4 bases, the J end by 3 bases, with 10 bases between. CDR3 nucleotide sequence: TGCAGCGTTGTACAGGGCCTCAATCAGCCCCAGCATTTT. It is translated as CSVVQGLNQPQHF. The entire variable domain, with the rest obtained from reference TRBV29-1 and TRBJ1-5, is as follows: SAVISQKPSRDICQRGTSLTIQCQVDSQVTMMFWYRQQPGQSLTLIATANQGSEATYESGFVIDKFPISRPNLTFSTLTVSNMSPEDSSIYLCSVVQGLNQPQHFGDGTRLSIL.

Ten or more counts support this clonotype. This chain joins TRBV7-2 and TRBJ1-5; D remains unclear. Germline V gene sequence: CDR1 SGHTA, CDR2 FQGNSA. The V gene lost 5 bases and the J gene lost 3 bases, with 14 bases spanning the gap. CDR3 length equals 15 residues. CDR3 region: CASSPGLFDNQPQHF. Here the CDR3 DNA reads TGTGCCAGCAGCCCAGGACTTTTTGACAATCAGCCCCAGCATTTT.

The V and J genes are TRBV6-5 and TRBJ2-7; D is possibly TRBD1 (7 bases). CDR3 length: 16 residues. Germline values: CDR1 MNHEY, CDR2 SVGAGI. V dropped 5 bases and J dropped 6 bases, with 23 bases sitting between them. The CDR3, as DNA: TGTGCCAGCAGTGCCTACAGGGGAACTAGCCCCGCCGAGCAGTACTTC. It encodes CASSAYRGTSPAEQYF.

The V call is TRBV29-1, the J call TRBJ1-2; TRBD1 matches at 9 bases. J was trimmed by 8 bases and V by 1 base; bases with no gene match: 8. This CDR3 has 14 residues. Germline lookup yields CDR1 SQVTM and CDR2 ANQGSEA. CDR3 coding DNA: TGCAGCGTTGAAGCTTGGACAGGGGTGGCAGGCTACACCTTC. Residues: CSVEAWTGVAGYTF.

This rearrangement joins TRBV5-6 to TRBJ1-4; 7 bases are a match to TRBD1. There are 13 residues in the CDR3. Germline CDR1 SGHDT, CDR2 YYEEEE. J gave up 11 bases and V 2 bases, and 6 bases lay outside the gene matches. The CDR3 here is CASSLTGVDKLFF. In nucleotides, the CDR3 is TGTGCCAGCAGCTTAACAGGGGTTGACAAACTGTTTTTT.

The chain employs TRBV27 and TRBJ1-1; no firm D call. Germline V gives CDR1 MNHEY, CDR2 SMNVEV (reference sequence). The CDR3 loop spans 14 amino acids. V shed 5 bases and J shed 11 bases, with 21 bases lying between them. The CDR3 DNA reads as TGTGCCAGCAGTCCCTGGACGGTGGACGTAGAGGCTTTCTTT. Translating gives CASSPWTVDVEAFF.

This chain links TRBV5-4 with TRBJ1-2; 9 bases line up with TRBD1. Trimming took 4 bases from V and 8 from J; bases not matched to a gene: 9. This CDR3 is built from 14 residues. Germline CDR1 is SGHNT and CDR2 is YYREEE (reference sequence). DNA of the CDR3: TGTGCCAGCAGCAGAAGTGGGACAGGGCGAGGCTACACCTTC. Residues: CASSRSGTGRGYTF.

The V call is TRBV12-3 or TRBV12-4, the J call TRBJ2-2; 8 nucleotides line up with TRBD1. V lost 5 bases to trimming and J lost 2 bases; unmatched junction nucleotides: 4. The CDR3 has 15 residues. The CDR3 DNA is TGTGCCAGCAGTGAGGACAGGGTAAACACCGGGGAGCTGTTTTTT. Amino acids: CASSEDRVNTGELFF.

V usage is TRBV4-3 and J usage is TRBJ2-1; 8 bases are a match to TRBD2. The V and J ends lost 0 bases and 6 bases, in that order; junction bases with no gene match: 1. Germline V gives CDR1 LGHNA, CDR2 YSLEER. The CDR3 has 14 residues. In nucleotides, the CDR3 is TGCGCCAGCAGCCAAGAGGGGACTAGCAATGAGCAGTTCTTC. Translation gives CASSQEGTSNEQFF.

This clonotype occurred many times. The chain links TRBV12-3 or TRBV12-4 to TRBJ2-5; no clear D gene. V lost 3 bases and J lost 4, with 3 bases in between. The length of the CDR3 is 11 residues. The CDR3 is CASSFRETQYF. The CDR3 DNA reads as TGTGCCAGCAGTTTCCGAGAGACCCAGTACTTC.

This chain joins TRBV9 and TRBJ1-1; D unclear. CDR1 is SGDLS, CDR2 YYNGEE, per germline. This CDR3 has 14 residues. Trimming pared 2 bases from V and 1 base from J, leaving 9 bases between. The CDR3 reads CASSVGSTNTEAFF. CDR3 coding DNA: TGTGCCAGCAGCGTGGGCAGCACGAACACTGAAGCTTTCTTT.